Reported below is one TCR beta chain. The Seattle site enrolled patients during active infection and followed them longitudinally. Only in-frame clones appear in the TCRdb table, and some are missing; sequencing was by immunoSEQ multiplex PCR. The table records some 300,000 clones, about nine tenths of them present only once. The CDR3 loop spans 21 amino acids. V shed 4 bases, J shed 1 base, and the junction held 16 bases outside the gene matches. Germline V CDR1 and CDR2: LGHNA, YNFKEQ. The data are from a study of blood T cell repertoires in COVID-19. This receptor was identified in a woman aged 45 to 65 with COVID-19, enrolled during active disease. This chain links TRBV4-2 with TRBJ2-6, with TRBD1 matching 10 bases. The sample was peripheral blood. CDR3 nucleotide sequence: TGTGCCAGCAGCCGATTGATCCCCCGGACAGGGGGGACTTCTGGGGCCAACGTCCTGACTTTC. It yields the protein CASSRLIPRTGGTSGANVLTF.